The clone carrying this TCR beta chain was found a few times. Caucasian, healthy and from Russia, the donors were aged between roughly 6 and 95. The second PCR ran about 6 to 12 cycles with a sample-barcoded 5' primer and J-beta primers. Using its own MiXCR run on the 5' RACE reads, TCRdb lists one record per CDR3 protein. The sample lists 950,000 to 1,200,000 distinct CDR3 sequences, about two fifths occurring once. These data come from a study of blood T cells in healthy people across ages. Germline V gives CDR1 LGHNA, CDR2 YSLEER. The CDR3 consists of 15 residues. Trimming removed 0 bases from V and 6 bases from J, with 14 bases in between.

The TCR comes from a man between 18 and 29 years old in good health. Sequencing was performed on blood. The chain recombines TRBV4-3 with TRBJ1-2; D gene ambiguous. The chain's CDR3 is CASSQEFRGGDGYTF. The CDR3, as DNA: TGCGCCAGCAGCCAAGAATTCCGTGGCGGAGATGGCTACACCTTC.